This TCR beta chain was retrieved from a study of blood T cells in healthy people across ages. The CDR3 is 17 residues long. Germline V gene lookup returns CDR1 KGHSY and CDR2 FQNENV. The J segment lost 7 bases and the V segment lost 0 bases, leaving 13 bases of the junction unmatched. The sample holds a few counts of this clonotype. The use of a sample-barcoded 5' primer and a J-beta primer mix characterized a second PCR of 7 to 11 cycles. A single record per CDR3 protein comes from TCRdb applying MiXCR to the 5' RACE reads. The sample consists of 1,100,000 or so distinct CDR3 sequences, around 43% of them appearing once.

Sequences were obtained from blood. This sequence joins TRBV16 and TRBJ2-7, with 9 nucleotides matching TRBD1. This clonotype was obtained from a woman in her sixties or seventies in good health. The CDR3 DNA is TGTGCCAGCAGCCAATCTATGACCGGGACAGGGACAAGGGAGCAGTACTTC. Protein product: CASSQSMTGTGTREQYF.